This T cell receptor (beta chain) was observed in a study of T cells in Graves' hyperthyroidism and ophthalmopathy. General observations from the study: Ophthalmopathy stood apart from stable hyperthyroidism in a 13 V-J model. The model foresaw ophthalmopathy a median approximately 6.3 months prior to onset. Most clonotypes expanded in thyroid above 0.001 were likewise present in blood.

Of note for this clonotype: Antigen: not known.

CDR1 and CDR2 from the germline V gene are SGHDN and FVKESK. V was pared by 0 bases and J by 7 bases, with 9 bases of the junction left unmatched. This CDR3 is 16 amino acids long. Authors of the study amplified TCR beta CDR3 regions from RNA transcripts. The TCR CDR3 first-round RT-PCR relied on the HTBI primer set. TCRdb re-analysed the multiplex PCR reads in MiXCR, keeping a single row per CDR3 protein. The data hold about 480,000 distinct CDR3 sequences, with about 20% observed a single time. The TCR originated in a woman aged 70-85 years with Graves' ophthalmopathy. Sequencing was carried out using blood. The V gene is TRBV14, the J gene TRBJ2-3, with 8 bases matching TRBD1. The CDR3 nucleotides are TGTGCCAGCAGCCAAGATATTGGACAGGGCGCCCATACGCAGTATTTT. Its translation: CASSQDIGQGAHTQYF.